The TCR beta chain described here comes from a study of blood T cell repertoires in COVID-19. Turning to the study itself: The United States, Italy and Spain supplied acute and convalescent COVID-19 samples. T cells, B-cell-depleted T cells, or PBMCs provided the cDNA or gDNA that served as material.

This CDR3 is 12 amino acids long. Trimming took off 4 bases at V and 6 bases at J, with 9 bases between the two ends. Original handling: Reference gene primer amplification gave nucleated cell count estimates. The assay was immunoSEQ multiplex PCR, and TCRdb's table has in-frame clones only and misses some. V and J calls and clone size follow that table, whereas D and trimming were derived from the DNA. The sample includes about 140,000 clones, 84% of them seen just once. The chain links TRBV12-3 or TRBV12-4 to TRBJ1-1; D perhaps matches TRBD1 (5 bases). The sequence was obtained from a woman older than 75 in a cohort sampled during active or convalescent COVID-19. Sequences were obtained from peripheral blood. The CDR3 here is CASSSGLAEAFF. The CDR3 DNA reads TGTGCCAGCAGTTCAGGGTTGGCTGAAGCTTTCTTT.